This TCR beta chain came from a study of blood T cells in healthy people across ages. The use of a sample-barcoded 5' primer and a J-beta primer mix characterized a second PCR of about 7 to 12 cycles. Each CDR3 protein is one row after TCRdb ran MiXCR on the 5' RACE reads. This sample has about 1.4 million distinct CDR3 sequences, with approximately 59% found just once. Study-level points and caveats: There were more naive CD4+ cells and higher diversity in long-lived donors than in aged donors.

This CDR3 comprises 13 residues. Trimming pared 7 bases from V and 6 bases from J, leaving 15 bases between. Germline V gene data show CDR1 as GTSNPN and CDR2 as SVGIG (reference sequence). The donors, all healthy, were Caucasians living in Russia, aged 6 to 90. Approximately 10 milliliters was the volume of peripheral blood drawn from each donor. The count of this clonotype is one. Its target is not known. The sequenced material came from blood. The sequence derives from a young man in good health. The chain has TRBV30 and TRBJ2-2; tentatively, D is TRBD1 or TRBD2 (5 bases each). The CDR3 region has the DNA TGTGCCTACCAATTCCGGGACCCCGGGGAGCTGTTTTTT. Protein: CAYQFRDPGELFF.